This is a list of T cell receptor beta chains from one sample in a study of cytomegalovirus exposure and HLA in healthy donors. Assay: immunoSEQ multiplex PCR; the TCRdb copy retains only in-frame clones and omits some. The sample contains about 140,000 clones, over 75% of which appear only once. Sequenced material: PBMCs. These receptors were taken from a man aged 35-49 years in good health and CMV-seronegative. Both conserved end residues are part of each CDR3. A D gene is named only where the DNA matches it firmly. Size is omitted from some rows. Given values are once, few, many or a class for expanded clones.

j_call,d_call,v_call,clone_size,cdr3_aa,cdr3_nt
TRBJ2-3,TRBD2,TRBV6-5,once,CASSRLAGGTDTQYF,TGTGCCAGCAGCCGACTAGCGGGGGGCACAGATACGCAGTATTTT
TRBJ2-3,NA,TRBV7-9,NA,CASSLVRADTQYF,TGTGCCAGCAGCTTAGTCAGGGCAGATACGCAGTATTTT
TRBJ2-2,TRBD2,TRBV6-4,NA,CASRGLADTGELFF,TGTGCCAGCAGAGGACTAGCGGACACCGGGGAGCTGTTTTTT
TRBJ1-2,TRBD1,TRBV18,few,CASVIGTGYGYTF,TGTGCCAGCGTAATTGGGACAGGGTATGGCTACACCTTC
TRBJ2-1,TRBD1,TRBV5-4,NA,CASSLEDRGNEQFF,TGTGCCAGCAGCTTGGAGGACAGGGGGAATGAGCAGTTCTTC
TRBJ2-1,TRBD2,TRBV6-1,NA,CASSEVGLLAWDSYNEQFF,TGTGCCAGCAGTGAAGTCGGTCTACTAGCGTGGGACTCCTACAATGAGCAGTTCTTC
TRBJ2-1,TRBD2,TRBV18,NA,CASSPSGRAYNEQFF,TGTGCCAGCTCACCTAGCGGGAGAGCCTACAATGAGCAGTTCTTC
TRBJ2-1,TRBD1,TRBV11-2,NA,CASTFGTVYNEQFF,TGTGCCAGCACCTTTGGGACAGTATACAATGAGCAGTTCTTC
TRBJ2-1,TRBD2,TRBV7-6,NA,CASSPRTSGDIYNEQFF,TGTGCCAGCAGCCCTCGGACTAGCGGGGATATTTACAATGAGCAGTTCTTC
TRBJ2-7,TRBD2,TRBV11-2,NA,CASGGGLAGGEQYF,TGTGCCAGCGGCGGCGGACTAGCGGGAGGCGAGCAGTACTTC
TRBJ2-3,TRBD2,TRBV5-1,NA,CASSTSLAGGDTQYF,TGCGCCAGCAGCACCTCACTAGCGGGAGGTGATACGCAGTATTTT
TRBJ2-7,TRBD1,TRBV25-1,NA,CASSFPGQGYEQYF,TGTGCCAGCAGCTTTCCGGGACAGGGGTACGAGCAGTACTTC
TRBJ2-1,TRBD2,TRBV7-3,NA,CASSLSSGVHEQFF,TGTGCCAGCAGCTTATCCAGCGGGGTACATGAGCAGTTCTTC
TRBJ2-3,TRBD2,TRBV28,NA,CASSRGGLAGAADTQYF,TGTGCCAGCAGCCGGGGGGGGCTGGCGGGGGCGGCAGATACGCAGTATTTT
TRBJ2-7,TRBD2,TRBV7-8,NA,CASSFGTSGVPYEQYF,TGTGCCAGCAGCTTTGGGACTAGCGGGGTCCCTTACGAGCAGTACTTC
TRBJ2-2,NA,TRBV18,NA,CASSPPGHDNTGELFF,TGTGCCAGCTCACCACCGGGACACGACAACACCGGGGAGCTGTTTTTT
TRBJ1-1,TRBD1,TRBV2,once,CASSGGQGFTEAFF,TGTGCCAGCAGTGGAGGACAGGGGTTCACTGAAGCTTTCTTT
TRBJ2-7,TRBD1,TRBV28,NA,CASSSHDRDTYEQYF,TGTGCCAGCAGTTCGCACGACAGGGACACCTACGAGCAGTACTTC
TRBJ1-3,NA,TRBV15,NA,CATSRDRGRGNTIYF,TGTGCCACCAGCAGAGATCGTGGTCGGGGAAACACCATATATTTT
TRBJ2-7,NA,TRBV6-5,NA,CASSYSQGSYEQYF,TGTGCCAGCAGTTACTCGCAGGGTTCCTACGAGCAGTACTTC
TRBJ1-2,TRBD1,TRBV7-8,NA,CASSLRDRANYGYTF,TGTGCCAGCAGCTTGCGGGACAGAGCTAACTATGGCTACACCTTC
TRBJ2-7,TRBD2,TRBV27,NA,CASRELGGSYEQYF,TGTGCCAGCAGGGAGTTGGGCGGGAGTTACGAGCAGTACTTC
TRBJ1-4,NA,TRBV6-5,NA,CASSAGTFQKLFF,TGTGCCAGCAGCGCAGGGACATTTCAAAAACTGTTTTTT
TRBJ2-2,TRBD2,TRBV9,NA,CASSVAGLAGYTGELFF,TGTGCCAGCAGCGTGGCGGGCCTAGCGGGGTACACCGGGGAGCTGTTTTTT
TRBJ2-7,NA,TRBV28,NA,CASSEVAGTYEQYF,TGTGCCAGCAGTGAGGTGGCAGGGACCTACGAGCAGTACTTC
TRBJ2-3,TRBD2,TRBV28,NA,CASFSGASTDTQYF,TGTGCCAGCTTTAGCGGGGCTAGCACAGATACGCAGTATTTT
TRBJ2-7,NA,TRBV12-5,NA,CASGLVLGGSYEQYF,TGTGCTAGTGGTTTGGTACTTGGCGGGTCCTACGAGCAGTACTTC
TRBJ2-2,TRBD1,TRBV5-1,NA,CASRGAQGVTGELFF,TGCGCCAGCCGAGGGGCTCAGGGGGTCACCGGGGAGCTGTTTTTT
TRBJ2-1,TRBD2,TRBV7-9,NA,CSSSFTSGAHNEQFF,TGTTCCAGCAGCTTCACTAGCGGGGCTCACAATGAGCAGTTCTTC
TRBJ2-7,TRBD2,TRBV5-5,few,CASSFYSLVGGGAHEQYF,TGTGCCAGCAGCTTCTACTCTCTCGTAGGCGGGGGGGCCCACGAGCAGTACTTC
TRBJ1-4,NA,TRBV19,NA,CASATTNEKLFF,TGTGCCAGTGCTACAACTAATGAAAAACTGTTTTTT
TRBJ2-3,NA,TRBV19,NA,CASSIGGSTDTQYF,TGTGCCAGTAGTATAGGCGGTTCCACAGATACGCAGTATTTT
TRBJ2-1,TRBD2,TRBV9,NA,CASSVAGGAREQFF,TGTGCCAGCAGCGTAGCGGGGGGGGCCAGAGAGCAGTTCTTC
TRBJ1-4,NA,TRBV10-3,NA,CAISDSQNEKLFF,TGTGCCATCAGTGACAGTCAAAATGAAAAACTGTTTTTT
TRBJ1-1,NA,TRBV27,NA,CASSSAGDTEAFF,TGTGCCAGCAGTTCCGCAGGGGACACTGAAGCTTTCTTT
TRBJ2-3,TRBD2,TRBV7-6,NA,CASRLTSGLHTDTQYF,TGTGCCAGCAGACTTACTAGCGGGCTCCACACAGATACGCAGTATTTT
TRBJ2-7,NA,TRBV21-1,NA,CASSPPWGQVVICEQYF,TGTGCCAGCAGCCCACCTTGGGGACAGGTAGTTATCTGCGAGCAGTACTTC
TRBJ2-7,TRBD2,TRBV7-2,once,CASSEAGGDYEQYF,TGTGCCAGCAGCGAAGCGGGGGGGGACTACGAGCAGTACTTC
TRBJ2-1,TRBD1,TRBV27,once,CASSPGQGYNEQFF,TGTGCCAGCAGTCCGGGACAGGGCTACAATGAGCAGTTCTTC
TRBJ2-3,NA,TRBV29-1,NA,CSVEKYSDRGTDTQYF,TGCAGCGTTGAGAAGTACTCAGATCGGGGGACAGATACGCAGTATTTT
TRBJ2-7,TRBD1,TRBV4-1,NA,CASSPRTGPYEQYF,TGCGCCAGCAGCCCCCGGACAGGACCCTACGAGCAGTACTTC
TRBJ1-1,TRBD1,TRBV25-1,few,CASGGTGYTEAFF,TGTGCCAGCGGCGGGACAGGGTACACTGAAGCTTTCTTT
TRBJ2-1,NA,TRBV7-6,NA,CASSFSTSRSGSSYNEQFF,TGTGCCAGCAGCTTTTCGACCTCTCGTAGCGGTTCCTCCTACAATGAGCAGTTCTTC
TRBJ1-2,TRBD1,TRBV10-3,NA,CAISGGTGQGDPPYGYTF,TGTGCCATCAGTGGGGGGACGGGACAGGGGGACCCTCCCTATGGCTACACCTTC
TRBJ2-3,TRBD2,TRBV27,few,CASSLGLAGVADTQYF,TGTGCCAGCAGTTTAGGGCTAGCGGGAGTCGCAGATACGCAGTATTTT
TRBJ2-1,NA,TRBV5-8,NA,CASSLSAPNEQFF,TGTGCCAGCAGCTTATCCGCGCCTAATGAGCAGTTCTTC
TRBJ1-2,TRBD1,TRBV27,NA,CASSLGQDYGYTF,TGTGCCAGCAGTTTAGGACAGGACTATGGCTACACCTTC
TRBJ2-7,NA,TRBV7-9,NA,CSSSLDSISYEQYF,TGTTCCAGCAGCTTAGATTCCATTTCCTACGAGCAGTACTTC
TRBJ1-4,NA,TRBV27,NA,CASSSLPGLTNEKLFF,TGTGCCAGCAGTTCCCTACCAGGGCTTACTAATGAAAAACTGTTTTTT
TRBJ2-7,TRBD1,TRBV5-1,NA,CASSYGTGTYEQYF,TGCGCCAGCAGCTACGGGACAGGTACCTACGAGCAGTACTTC
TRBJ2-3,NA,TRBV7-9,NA,CASSLALGSSTDTQYF,TGTGCCAGCAGCTTAGCGCTGGGCTCTAGCACAGATACGCAGTATTTT
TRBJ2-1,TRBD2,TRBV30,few,CAWSVLRTSGSIDEQFF,TGTGCCTGGAGTGTTCTTCGGACTAGCGGGAGTATAGATGAGCAGTTCTTC
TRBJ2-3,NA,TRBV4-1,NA,CASSRGYTDTQYF,TGCGCCAGCAGCCGCGGGTACACAGATACGCAGTATTTT
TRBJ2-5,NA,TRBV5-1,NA,CASSRHDRTQETQYF,TGCGCCAGCAGCCGACACGACAGAACCCAAGAGACCCAGTACTTC
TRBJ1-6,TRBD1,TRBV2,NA,CASSEMGQGDNSPLHF,TGTGCCAGCAGTGAAATGGGGCAGGGGGATAATTCACCCCTCCACTTT
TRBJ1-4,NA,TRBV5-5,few,CASSSGGTANEKLFF,TGTGCCAGCAGCTCGGGGGGAACGGCTAATGAAAAACTGTTTTTT